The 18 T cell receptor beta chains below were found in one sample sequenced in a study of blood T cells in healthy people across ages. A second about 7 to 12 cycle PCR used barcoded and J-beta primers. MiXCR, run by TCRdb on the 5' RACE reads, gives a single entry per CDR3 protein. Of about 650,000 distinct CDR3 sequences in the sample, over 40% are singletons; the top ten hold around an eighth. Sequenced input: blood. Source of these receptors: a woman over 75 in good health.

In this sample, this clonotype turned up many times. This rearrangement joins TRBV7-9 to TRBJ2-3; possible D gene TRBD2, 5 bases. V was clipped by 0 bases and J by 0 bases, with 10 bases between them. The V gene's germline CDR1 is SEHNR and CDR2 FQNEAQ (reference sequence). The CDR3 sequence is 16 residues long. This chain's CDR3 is CASSLAGGPSTDTQYF. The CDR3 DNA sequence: TGTGCCAGCAGCTTAGCTGGAGGCCCTAGCACAGATACGCAGTATTTT.

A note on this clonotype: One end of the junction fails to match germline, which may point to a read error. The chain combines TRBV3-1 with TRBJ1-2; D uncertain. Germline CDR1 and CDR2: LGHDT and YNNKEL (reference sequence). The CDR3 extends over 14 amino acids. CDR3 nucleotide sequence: TGTGCCAGCAGCCAACAAGGGCAGTCCTATAGCTACACCTTC. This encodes CASSQQGQSYSYTF. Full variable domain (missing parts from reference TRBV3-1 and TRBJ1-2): DTAVSQTPKYLVTQMGNDKSIKCEQNLGHDTMYWYKQDSKKFLKIMFSYNNKELIINETVPNRFSPKSPDKAHLNLHINSLELGDSAVYFCASSQQGQSYSYTFGSGTRLTVV.

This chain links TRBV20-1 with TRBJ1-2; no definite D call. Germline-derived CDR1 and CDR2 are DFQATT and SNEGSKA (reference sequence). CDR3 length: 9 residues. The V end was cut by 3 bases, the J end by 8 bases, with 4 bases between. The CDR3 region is CSASGGYTF. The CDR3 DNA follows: TGCAGTGCTAGTGGGGGCTACACCTTC.

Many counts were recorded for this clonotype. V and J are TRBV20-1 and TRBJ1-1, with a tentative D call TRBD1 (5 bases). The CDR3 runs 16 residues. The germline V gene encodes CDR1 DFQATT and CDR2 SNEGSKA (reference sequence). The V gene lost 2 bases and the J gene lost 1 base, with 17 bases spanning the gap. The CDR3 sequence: CSARPHRLAGNTEAFF. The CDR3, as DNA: TGCAGTGCTAGACCCCACAGGCTAGCAGGGAACACTGAAGCTTTCTTT.

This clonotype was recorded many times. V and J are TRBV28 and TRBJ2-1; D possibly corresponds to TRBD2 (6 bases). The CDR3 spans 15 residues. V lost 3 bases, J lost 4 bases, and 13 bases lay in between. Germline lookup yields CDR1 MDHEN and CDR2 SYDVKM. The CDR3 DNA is TGTGCCAGCAGTTTTGGCGGGGTCGCTTACAATGAGCAGTTCTTC. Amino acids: CASSFGGVAYNEQFF.

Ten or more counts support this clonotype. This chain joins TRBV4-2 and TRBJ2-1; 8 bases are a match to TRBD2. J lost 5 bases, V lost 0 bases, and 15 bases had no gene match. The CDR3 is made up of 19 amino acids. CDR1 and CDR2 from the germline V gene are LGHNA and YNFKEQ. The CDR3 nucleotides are TGTGCCAGCAGCCAAGATACATTATCGGCTCGGCGGGGGGACAATGAGCAGTTCTTC. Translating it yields CASSQDTLSARRGDNEQFF.

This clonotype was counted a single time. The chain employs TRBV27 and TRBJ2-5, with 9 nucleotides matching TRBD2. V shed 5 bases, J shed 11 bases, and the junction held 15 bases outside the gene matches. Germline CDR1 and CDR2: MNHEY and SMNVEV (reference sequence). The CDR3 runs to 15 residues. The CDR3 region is CASSASAGGLREQYF. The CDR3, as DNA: TGTGCCAGCAGTGCAAGTGCGGGAGGGTTAAGGGAGCAGTACTTC.

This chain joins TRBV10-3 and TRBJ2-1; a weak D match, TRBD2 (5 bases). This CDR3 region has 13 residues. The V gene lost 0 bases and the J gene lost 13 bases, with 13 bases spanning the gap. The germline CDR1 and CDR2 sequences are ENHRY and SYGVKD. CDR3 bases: TGTGCCATCAGTGAGTCGAGGTGGGAGACCCAGTTCTTC. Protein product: CAISESRWETQFF.

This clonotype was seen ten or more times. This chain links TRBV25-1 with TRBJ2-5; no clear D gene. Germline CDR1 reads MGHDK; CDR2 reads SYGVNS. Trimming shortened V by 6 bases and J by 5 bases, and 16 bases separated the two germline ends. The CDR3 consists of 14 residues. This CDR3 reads CASSRTYIRETQYF. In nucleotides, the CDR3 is TGTGCCAGCAGCCGAACCTACATCCGGGAGACCCAGTACTTC.

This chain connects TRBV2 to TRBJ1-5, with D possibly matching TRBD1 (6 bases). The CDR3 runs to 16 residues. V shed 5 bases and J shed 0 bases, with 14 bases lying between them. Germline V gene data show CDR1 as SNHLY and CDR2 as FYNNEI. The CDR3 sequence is CASSSGTTNSNQPQHF. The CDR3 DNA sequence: TGTGCCAGCAGTTCCGGGACAACGAATAGCAATCAGCCCCAGCATTTT.

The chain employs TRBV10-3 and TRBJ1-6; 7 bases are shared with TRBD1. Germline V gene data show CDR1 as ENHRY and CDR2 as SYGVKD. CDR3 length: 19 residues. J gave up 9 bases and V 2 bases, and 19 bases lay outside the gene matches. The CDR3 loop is CAISERGGGVGNFASPLHF. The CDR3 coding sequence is TGTGCCATCAGTGAGAGGGGAGGGGGCGTCGGTAATTTTGCTTCACCCCTCCACTTT.

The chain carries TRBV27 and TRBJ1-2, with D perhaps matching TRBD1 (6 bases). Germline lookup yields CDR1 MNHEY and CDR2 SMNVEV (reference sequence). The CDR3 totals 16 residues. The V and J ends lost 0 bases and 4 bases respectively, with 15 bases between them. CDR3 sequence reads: CASSLSAGGASYGYTF. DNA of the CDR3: TGTGCCAGCAGTTTATCGGCGGGGGGCGCAAGCTATGGCTACACCTTC.

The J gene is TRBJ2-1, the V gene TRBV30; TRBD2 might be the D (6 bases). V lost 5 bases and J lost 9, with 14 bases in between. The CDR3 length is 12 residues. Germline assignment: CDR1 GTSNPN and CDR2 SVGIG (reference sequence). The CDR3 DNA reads TGTGCCTGGGCGAGTTTCGGGGGTGAGCAGTTCTTC. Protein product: CAWASFGGEQFF.

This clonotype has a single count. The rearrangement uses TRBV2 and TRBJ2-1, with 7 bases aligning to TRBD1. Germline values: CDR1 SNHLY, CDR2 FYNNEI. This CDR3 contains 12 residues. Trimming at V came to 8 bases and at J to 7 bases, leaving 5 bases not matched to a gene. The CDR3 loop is CASGSGGNEQFF. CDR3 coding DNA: TGTGCCAGCGGATCAGGGGGAAATGAGCAGTTCTTC.

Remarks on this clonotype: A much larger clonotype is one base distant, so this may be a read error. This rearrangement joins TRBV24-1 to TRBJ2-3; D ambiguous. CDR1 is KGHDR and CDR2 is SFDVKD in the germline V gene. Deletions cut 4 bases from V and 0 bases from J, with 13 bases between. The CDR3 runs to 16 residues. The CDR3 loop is CATSDDWGTSTDTQYF. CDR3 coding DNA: TGTGCCACCAGTGACGACTGGGGAACTAGCACAGATACGCAGTATTTT.

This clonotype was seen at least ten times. CDR3 in amino acids: CASSLGGSRWNTGELFF. The CDR3 region has the DNA TGTGCCAGCAGCTTAGGCGGGTCGCGGTGGAACACCGGGGAGCTGTTTTTT. The chain is built from TRBV7-9 and TRBJ2-2; the D gene is possibly TRBD2 (5 bases). There are 17 residues in the CDR3. V lost 1 base and J lost 1, with 13 bases in between. Germline CDR1 SEHNR, CDR2 FQNEAQ (reference sequence).

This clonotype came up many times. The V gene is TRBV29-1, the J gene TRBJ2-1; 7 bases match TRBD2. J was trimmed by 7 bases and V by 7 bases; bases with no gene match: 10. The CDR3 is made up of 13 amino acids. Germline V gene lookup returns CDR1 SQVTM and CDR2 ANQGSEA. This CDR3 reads CSGRSGTENEQFF. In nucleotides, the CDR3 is TGCAGCGGTAGAAGCGGGACCGAGAATGAGCAGTTCTTC.

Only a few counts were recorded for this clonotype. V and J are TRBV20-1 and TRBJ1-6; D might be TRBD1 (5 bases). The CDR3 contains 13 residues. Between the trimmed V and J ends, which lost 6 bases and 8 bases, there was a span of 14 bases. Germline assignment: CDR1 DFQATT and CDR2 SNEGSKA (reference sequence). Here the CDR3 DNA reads TGCAGTGCCCCACACGGGGGTTATTCACCCCTCCACTTT. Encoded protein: CSAPHGGYSPLHF.